This TCR beta chain was recorded in a study of blood T cells in healthy people across ages. Notes on this clonotype: Its antigen is as yet unknown.

The CDR3 is made up of 15 amino acids. The V gene's germline CDR1 is DFQATT and CDR2 SNEGSKA (reference sequence). V shed 0 bases and J shed 5 bases, with 16 bases lying between them. About 10 milliliters of peripheral blood were drawn from each donor into EDTA-treated tubes. Sample-barcoded 5' priming and a J-beta primer mix drove a second PCR of about 7 to 12 cycles. Researchers report that each sample yielded at least 3 million CDR3-containing paired-end reads. TCRdb processed the 5' RACE reads anew with MiXCR; each CDR3 protein has one entry. The profile shows approximately 1.5 million distinct CDR3 sequences, under 55% of them singletons. Whole-study results and caveats: Per million T cells, the diversity of TCR beta decreased roughly linearly as age advanced. Donor CMV infection status was unknown, possibly confounding age-related changes in expanded clonotypes.

The sample consisted of blood. This receptor was identified in a woman aged 18 to 35 in good health. The chain joins TRBV20-1 to TRBJ2-5; a possible D gene is TRBD2 (6 bases). CDR3 amino acids: CSARDPRAGRETQYF. The CDR3 DNA sequence: TGCAGTGCTAGAGATCCAAGAGCGGGCCGGGAGACCCAGTACTTC.